The sequence of this T cell receptor (beta chain) was determined in a study of pediatric ulcerative colitis. For the study at large: Ulcerative colitis patients had pancolitis or left-sided colitis, with confirming histology.

Each sample received Survey-level depth of up to 500,000 reads. Here immunoSEQ multiplex PCR was the method, and the copy in TCRdb shows in-frame clones only, minus some. The data hold tens of thousands of clones, with 82% observed a single time. Blood was drawn at the time of colonoscopy. Study-level results: Acute severe colitis showed lower rectal diversity from clonal expansions.

The CDR3 length is 16 residues. Trimming took 1 base from V and 0 from J, leaving 13 bases between them. Germline CDR1 and CDR2: SQVTM and ANQGSEA. About this clone itself: Its antigen is undetermined.

The specimen sequenced was blood. The chain is built from TRBV29-1 and TRBJ2-1, with D tentatively TRBD2 (6 bases). This TCR derives from a boy younger than 18 with severe ulcerative colitis. The DNA for the CDR3 is TGCAGCGTTGAAGGACTAGTCCATAGCTCCTACAATGAGCAGTTCTTC. Translation: CSVEGLVHSSYNEQFF.